These 14 T cell receptor beta chains were all obtained from the same sample, sequenced in a study of blood T cell repertoires in COVID-19. Using immunoSEQ multiplex PCR, the repertoire was profiled, and TCRdb retains in-frame clones only, with some absent. The sample records approximately 460,000 clones, 89% being singletons. The sequenced sample was peripheral blood. The receptors derive from a young man with COVID-19, enrolled during active disease.

This chain uses TRBV25-1 with TRBJ2-7, with TRBD1 matching over 10 bases. This CDR3 contains 18 residues. CDR1 is MGHDK and CDR2 is SYGVNS in the germline V gene. V lost 2 bases, J lost 3 bases, and 13 bases stayed unmatched. CDR3 loop: CASSEPDRGVGVGYEQYF. CDR3 coding DNA: TGTGCCAGCAGTGAACCGGACAGGGGGGTGGGCGTTGGCTACGAGCAGTACTTC.

The rearrangement uses TRBV7-6 and TRBJ2-5; 8 bases agree with TRBD2. The CDR3 loop spans 14 amino acids. Germline CDR1 is SGHVS and CDR2 is FNYEAQ. Trimming removed 2 bases from V and 4 bases from J; junction bases left unmatched: 3. Written as DNA, the CDR3 is TGTGCCAGCAGCTTAATCGGGAGGGGAGAGACCCAGTACTTC. It yields the protein CASSLIGRGETQYF.

The J gene is TRBJ2-1, the V gene TRBV10-3, with a weak D call TRBD2 (5 bases). CDR1 is ENHRY and CDR2 is SYGVKD in the germline V gene. V was cut by 3 bases and J by 9 bases, with 18 bases left in between. CDR3 size: 15 residues. The CDR3 loop is CAISDTNRGGGEQFF. The DNA of the CDR3 is TGTGCCATCAGTGATACCAACAGAGGAGGCGGTGAGCAGTTCTTC.

The J gene is TRBJ1-1, the V gene TRBV11-3, with TRBD1 identical over 7 bases. The CDR3 runs to 15 residues. The germline V gene has CDR1 SGHNT and CDR2 YENEEA. Trimming at V came to 5 bases and at J to 0 bases, leaving 6 bases not matched to a gene. The CDR3 here is CASSKQGNLNTEAFF. The CDR3 coding sequence is TGTGCCAGCAGCAAACAGGGGAACCTGAACACTGAAGCTTTCTTT.

This chain links TRBV7-3 with TRBJ2-3; 16 nucleotides line up with TRBD2. The CDR3 extends over 16 amino acids. Trimming cost V 4 bases and J 5 bases; bases outside gene matches: 3. Germline CDR1 SGHTA, CDR2 FQGTGA. The CDR3 reads CASSYGTSGREDTQYF. The DNA of the CDR3 is TGTGCCAGCAGCTACGGGACTAGCGGGAGGGAAGATACGCAGTATTTT.

The CDR3: CSVAPEQGNTEAFF. As DNA, the CDR3 is TGCAGCGTTGCCCCCGAACAGGGTAACACTGAAGCTTTCTTT. The chain uses TRBV29-1 and TRBJ1-1, with D perhaps matching TRBD1 (6 bases). The germline CDR1 and CDR2 sequences are SQVTM and ANQGSEA. The CDR3 spans 14 residues. Trimming took 4 bases from V and 2 from J, leaving 14 bases between them.

The chain has TRBV6-5 and TRBJ1-3; D may be TRBD1 (5 bases). Germline CDR1 and CDR2: MNHEY and SVGAGI. Trimming shortened V by 4 bases and J by 3 bases, and 13 bases separated the two germline ends. This CDR3 region has 15 residues. The CDR3 DNA sequence: TGTGCCAGCAGTTCACTTCAGGGTCGTGGAAACACCATATATTTT. As protein: CASSSLQGRGNTIYF.

V usage is TRBV19 and J usage is TRBJ2-3; 7 bases match TRBD2. CDR3 length: 12 amino acids. In germline, CDR1 is LNHDA, CDR2 SQIVND (reference sequence). The V segment lost 6 bases and the J segment 5 bases; nucleotides outside the gene matches: 2. This chain's CDR3 is CASRASGDTQYF. The CDR3 nucleotides are TGTGCCAGTAGGGCTAGCGGAGATACGCAGTATTTT. Looking up the rest from reference TRBV19 and TRBJ2-3 gives the full variable domain: DGGITQSPKYLFRKEGQNVTLSCEQNLNHDAMYWYRQDPGQGLRLIYYSQIVNDFQKGDIAEGYSVSREKKESFPLTVTSAQKNPTAFYLCASRASGDTQYFGPGTRLTVL.

The chain is built from TRBV6-5 and TRBJ2-7; D gene ambiguous. Germline V gene sequence: CDR1 MNHEY, CDR2 SVGAGI. The CDR3 length is 10 residues. With 10 bases removed from V and 3 bases from J, the gap between germline ends came to 7 bases. The CDR3 DNA reads TGTGCCACCGGTAACTACGAGCAGTACTTC. Encoded protein: CATGNYEQYF.

The gene calls are TRBV11-3 and TRBJ1-1; tentative D call: TRBD1 (6 bases). The CDR3 covers 13 residues. Germline CDR1 SGHNT, CDR2 YENEEA. The V gene lost 3 bases and the J gene lost 5 bases, with 10 bases spanning the gap. CDR3 nucleotide sequence: TGTGCCAGCAGCTTGCCAGGGGTTACTGAAGCTTTCTTT. It translates to CASSLPGVTEAFF.

The chain employs TRBV2 and TRBJ1-1; D is perhaps TRBD1 (6 bases). Germline-derived CDR1 and CDR2 are SNHLY and FYNNEI. The V and J ends lost 7 bases and 5 bases respectively, with 17 bases between them. The CDR3 contains 14 residues. CDR3 bases: TGTGCCAGCAATCTCGCTACAGGGTATACTGAAGCTTTCTTT. This encodes CASNLATGYTEAFF.

The chain couples TRBV11-3 to TRBJ2-5; D is possibly TRBD2 (6 bases). This CDR3 spans 15 amino acids. The V gene lost 1 base and the J gene lost 3 bases, with 12 bases spanning the gap. The germline V gene has CDR1 SGHNT and CDR2 YENEEA. CDR3 sequence reads: CASSLGFKREETQYF. The CDR3 DNA reads TGTGCCAGCAGCTTAGGGTTCAAGCGGGAAGAGACCCAGTACTTC.

In DNA, the CDR3 is TGCGCCAGCAGCTTGGGGGGAGGTCCGAAAGAGACCCAGTACTTC. Residues: CASSLGGGPKETQYF. V and J are TRBV5-1 and TRBJ2-5, with D tentatively TRBD2 (6 bases). There are 15 residues in the CDR3. Per the germline V gene, CDR1 is SGHRS and CDR2 is YFSETQ. The germline V and J ends were trimmed by 0 bases and 3 bases, with 12 bases remaining between them.

This chain's CDR3 is CASSMTAANRGNIQYF. CDR3 sequence (DNA): TGTGCCAGTAGTATGACGGCTGCGAATCGGGGAAACATTCAGTACTTC. This chain links TRBV19 with TRBJ2-4; possibly TRBD2 for D (5 bases). Per germline, CDR1 LNHDA and CDR2 SQIVND (reference sequence). The germline V and J ends were trimmed by 3 bases and 6 bases, with 18 bases remaining between them. The CDR3 consists of 16 residues.